This TCR beta chain came from a study of T-cell memory formation after mild COVID-19. With 5 bases clipped from V and 4 bases from J, the junction kept 6 bases outside the gene matches. Germline V gene data show CDR1 as SGHRS and CDR2 as YFSETQ. This CDR3 comprises 15 residues. This clonotype was picked up one time. One entry per CDR3 protein, called by TCRdb with MiXCR from the 5' RACE reads. The sample records about 110,000 distinct CDR3 sequences, around 17% being singletons. This TCR came from a man aged 18 to 35 who had mild COVID-19 (a few samples of this study predate the infection). Cell type and time point are not known. The sample was PBMCs or a T cell subset sorted from them (not recorded which). V usage is TRBV5-1 and J usage is TRBJ2-3, with TRBD2 matching 11 bases. The CDR3 region is CASRPTSGGSDTQYF. In DNA form, the CDR3 reads TGCGCCAGCAGACCTACTAGCGGGGGCTCAGATACGCAGTATTTT.